This TCR beta chain was observed in a study of blood T cell repertoires in COVID-19. Study at large: T cells, B-cell-depleted T cells, or PBMCs supplied cDNA or gDNA.

Per the study methods: Quantification of nucleated cells was approximated via reference gene primer amplification. Sequencing used immunoSEQ multiplex PCR; TCRdb keeps in-frame clones, though not all of them. D and trimming were read from the DNA, whereas the V and J calls and clone size are those reported in that table. The table has 250,000 or so clones, about 89% seen once. V lost 7 bases and J lost 4; bases outside the gene matches: 8. The CDR3 is 16 amino acids. Germline CDR1 is ENHRY and CDR2 is SYGVKD. The sequence came from a middle-aged woman who had recovered from COVID-19. The sample consisted of peripheral blood. The V call is TRBV10-3, the J call TRBJ2-3; 13 bases are shared with TRBD2. CDR3 bases: TGTGCCATCACCGACGGACTAGCGGGAGAAGCAGATACGCAGTATTTT. This encodes CAITDGLAGEADTQYF.